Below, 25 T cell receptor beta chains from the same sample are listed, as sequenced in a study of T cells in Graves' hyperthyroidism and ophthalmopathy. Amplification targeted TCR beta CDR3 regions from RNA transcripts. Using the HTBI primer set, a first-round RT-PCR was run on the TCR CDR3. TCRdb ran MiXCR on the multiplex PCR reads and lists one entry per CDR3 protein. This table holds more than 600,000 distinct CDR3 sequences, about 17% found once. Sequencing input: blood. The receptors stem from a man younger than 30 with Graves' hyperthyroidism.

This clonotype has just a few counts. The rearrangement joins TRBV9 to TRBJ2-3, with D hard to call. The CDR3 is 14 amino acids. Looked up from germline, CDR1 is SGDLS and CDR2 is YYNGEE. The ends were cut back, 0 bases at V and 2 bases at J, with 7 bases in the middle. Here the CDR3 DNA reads TGTGCCAGCAGCGTAGATGGTACCACAGATACGCAGTATTTT. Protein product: CASSVDGTTDTQYF.

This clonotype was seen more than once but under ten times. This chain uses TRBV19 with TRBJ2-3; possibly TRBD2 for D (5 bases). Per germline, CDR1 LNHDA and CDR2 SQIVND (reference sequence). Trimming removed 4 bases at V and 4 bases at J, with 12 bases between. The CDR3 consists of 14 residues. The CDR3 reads CASSTLGEPDTQYF. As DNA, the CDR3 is TGTGCCAGTAGTACCCTCGGGGAGCCAGATACGCAGTATTTT.

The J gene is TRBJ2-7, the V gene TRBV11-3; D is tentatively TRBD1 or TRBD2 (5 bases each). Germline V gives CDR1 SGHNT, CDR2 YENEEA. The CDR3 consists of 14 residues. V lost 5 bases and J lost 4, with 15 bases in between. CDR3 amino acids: CASSPLGASYEQYF. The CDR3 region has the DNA TGTGCCAGCAGCCCCCTCGGGGCAAGTTACGAGCAGTACTTC.

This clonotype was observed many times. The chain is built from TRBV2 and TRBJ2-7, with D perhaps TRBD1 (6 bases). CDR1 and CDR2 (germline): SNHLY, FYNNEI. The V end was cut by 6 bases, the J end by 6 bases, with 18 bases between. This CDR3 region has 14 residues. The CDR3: CASRAGTSMVEQYF. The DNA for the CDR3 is TGTGCCAGCAGGGCCGGGACAAGTATGGTCGAGCAGTACTTC.

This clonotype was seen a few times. The CDR3 DNA sequence: TGCGCCAGCAGCTGGGGACTCGGCCAAGAGACCCAGTACTTC. Translation: CASSWGLGQETQYF. This rearrangement joins TRBV5-1 to TRBJ2-5, with a possible D match to TRBD2 (6 bases). The germline V and J ends were trimmed by 3 bases and 1 base, with 10 bases remaining between them. Germline V gene data show CDR1 as SGHRS and CDR2 as YFSETQ. The CDR3 covers 14 residues.

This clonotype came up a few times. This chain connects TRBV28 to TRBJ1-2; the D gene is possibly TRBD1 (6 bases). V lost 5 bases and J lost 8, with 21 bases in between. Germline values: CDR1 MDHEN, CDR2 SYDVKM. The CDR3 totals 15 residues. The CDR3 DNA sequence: TGTGCCAGCAGTATTATGCGGACAGATAGTGGCGGCTACACCTTC. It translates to CASSIMRTDSGGYTF.

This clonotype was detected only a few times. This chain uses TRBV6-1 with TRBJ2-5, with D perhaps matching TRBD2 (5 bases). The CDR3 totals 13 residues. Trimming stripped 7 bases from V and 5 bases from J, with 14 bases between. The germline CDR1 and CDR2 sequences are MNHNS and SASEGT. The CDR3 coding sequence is TGTGCCAGCACCGAACAGAGAGGGGAGACCCAGTACTTC. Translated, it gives CASTEQRGETQYF.

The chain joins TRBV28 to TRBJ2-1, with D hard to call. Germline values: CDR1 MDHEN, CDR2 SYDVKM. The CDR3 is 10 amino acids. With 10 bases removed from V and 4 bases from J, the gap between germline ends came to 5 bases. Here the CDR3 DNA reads TGTGCCACCCATTACAATGAGCAGTTCTTC. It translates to CATHYNEQFF.

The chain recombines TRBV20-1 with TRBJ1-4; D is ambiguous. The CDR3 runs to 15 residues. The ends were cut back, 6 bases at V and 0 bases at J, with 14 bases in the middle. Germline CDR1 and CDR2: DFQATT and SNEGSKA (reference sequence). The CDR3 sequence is CSATREAATNEKLFF. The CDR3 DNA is TGCAGTGCCACGAGGGAGGCTGCAACTAATGAAAAACTGTTTTTT.

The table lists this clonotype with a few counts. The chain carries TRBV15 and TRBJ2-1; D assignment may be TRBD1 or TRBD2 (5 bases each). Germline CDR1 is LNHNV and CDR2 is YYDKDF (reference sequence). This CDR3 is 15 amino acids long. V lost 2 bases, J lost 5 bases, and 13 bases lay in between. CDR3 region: CATSRSPGTHNEQFF. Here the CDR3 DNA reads TGTGCCACCAGCAGATCCCCAGGGACCCACAATGAGCAGTTCTTC.

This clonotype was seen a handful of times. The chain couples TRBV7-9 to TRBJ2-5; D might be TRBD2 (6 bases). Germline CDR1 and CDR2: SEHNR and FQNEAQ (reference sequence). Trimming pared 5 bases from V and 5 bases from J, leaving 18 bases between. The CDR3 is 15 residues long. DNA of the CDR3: TGTGCCAGCAGCCCCAGAGCGGGCCCGGTGGAGACCCAGTACTTC. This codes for CASSPRAGPVETQYF. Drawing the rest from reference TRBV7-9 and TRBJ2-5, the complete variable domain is DTGVSQNPRHKITKRGQNVTFRCDPISEHNRLYWYRQTLGQGPEFLTYFQNEAQLEKSRLLSDRFSAERPKGSFSTLEIQRTEQGDSAMYLCASSPRAGPVETQYFGPGTRLLVL.

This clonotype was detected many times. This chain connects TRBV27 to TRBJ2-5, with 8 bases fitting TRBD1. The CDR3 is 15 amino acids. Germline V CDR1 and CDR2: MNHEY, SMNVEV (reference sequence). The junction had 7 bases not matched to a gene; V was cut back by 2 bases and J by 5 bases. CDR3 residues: CASSLTIQGAETQYF. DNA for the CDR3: TGTGCCAGCAGTTTAACGATCCAGGGGGCGGAGACCCAGTACTTC.

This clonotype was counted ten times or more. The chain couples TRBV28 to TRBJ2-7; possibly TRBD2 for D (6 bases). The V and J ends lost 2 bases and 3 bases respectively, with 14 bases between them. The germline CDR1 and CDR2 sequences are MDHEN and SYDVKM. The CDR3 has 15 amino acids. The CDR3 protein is CASSLGGQFSYEQYF. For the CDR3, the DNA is TGTGCCAGCAGTTTAGGAGGGCAGTTCAGCTACGAGCAGTACTTC.

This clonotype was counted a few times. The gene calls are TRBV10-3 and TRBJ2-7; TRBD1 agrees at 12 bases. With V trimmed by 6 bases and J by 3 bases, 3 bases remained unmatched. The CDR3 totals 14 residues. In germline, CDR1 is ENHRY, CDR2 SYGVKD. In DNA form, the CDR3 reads TGTGCCATCAGCGGGACAGGGGGCGACTACGAGCAGTACTTC. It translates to CAISGTGGDYEQYF.

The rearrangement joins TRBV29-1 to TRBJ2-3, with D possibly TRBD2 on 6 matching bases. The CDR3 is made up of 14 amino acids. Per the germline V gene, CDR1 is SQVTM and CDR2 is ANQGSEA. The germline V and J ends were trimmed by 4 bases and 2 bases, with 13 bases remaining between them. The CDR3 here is CSVVGGLHTDTQYF. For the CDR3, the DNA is TGCAGCGTTGTTGGGGGACTCCACACAGATACGCAGTATTTT.

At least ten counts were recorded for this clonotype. The CDR3 DNA follows: TGTGCCACCAGTGAGGAGGGAGGCTACTACAATGAGCAGTTCTTC. It yields the protein CATSEEGGYYNEQFF. The gene calls are TRBV24-1 and TRBJ2-1, with D maybe TRBD2 (6 bases). The CDR3 has 15 residues. Trimming left V 4 bases short and J 3 bases short, with 12 bases between. Germline values: CDR1 KGHDR, CDR2 SFDVKD.

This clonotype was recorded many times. The CDR3 coding sequence is TGCAGTGCTAGAGACCCCAGGGGGCCCCTCCACTTT. Amino acid sequence: CSARDPRGPLHF. The rearrangement joins TRBV20-1 to TRBJ1-6; the match to TRBD1 covers 7 bases. Per the germline V gene, CDR1 is DFQATT and CDR2 is SNEGSKA (reference sequence). V lost 0 bases, J lost 13 bases, and 3 bases stayed unmatched. The CDR3 contains 12 residues.

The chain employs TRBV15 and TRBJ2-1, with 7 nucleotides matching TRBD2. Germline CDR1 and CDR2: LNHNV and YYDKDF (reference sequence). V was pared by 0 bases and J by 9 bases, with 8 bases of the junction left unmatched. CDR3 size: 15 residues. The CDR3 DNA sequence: TGTGCCACCAGCAGAGATGCGGGTATAGCGGGTGAGCAGTTCTTC. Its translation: CATSRDAGIAGEQFF.

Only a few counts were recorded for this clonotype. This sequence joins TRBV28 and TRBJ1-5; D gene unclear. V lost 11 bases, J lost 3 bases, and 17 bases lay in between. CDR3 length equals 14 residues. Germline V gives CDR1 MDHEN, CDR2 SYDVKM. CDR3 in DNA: TGTGCCTGCTCGTTGGGGTCCTACAATCAGCCCCAGCATTTT. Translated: CACSLGSYNQPQHF.

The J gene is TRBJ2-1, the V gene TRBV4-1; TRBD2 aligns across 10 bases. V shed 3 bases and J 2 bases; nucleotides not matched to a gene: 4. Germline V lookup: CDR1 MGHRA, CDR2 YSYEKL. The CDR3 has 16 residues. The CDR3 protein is CASSQLAGVAYNEQFF. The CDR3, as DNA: TGCGCCAGCAGCCAGCTAGCGGGAGTCGCCTACAATGAGCAGTTCTTC.

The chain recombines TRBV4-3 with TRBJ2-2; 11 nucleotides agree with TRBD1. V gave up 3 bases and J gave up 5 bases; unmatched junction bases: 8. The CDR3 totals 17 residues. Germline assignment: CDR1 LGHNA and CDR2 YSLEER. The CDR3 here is CASSQGQGVYGTGELFF. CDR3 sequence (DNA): TGCGCCAGCAGCCAGGGACAGGGGGTTTATGGGACCGGGGAGCTGTTTTTT.

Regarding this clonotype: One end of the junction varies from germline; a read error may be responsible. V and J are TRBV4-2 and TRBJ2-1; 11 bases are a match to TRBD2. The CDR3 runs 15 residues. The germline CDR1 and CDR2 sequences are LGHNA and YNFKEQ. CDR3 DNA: TGTGCCGGCAGCCAAGAGGGACTAGCGGACAATGAGCAGTTCTTC. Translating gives CAGSQEGLADNEQFF.

In nucleotides, the CDR3 is TGCGCCAGCAGCTTGGGAACGACCGTCCCCGGGGGCTACACCTTC. It encodes CASSLGTTVPGGYTF. The rearrangement joins TRBV5-1 to TRBJ1-2; D remains unclear. The CDR3 sequence is 15 residues long. Germline assignment: CDR1 SGHRS and CDR2 YFSETQ. Deletions cut 0 bases from V and 8 bases from J, with 17 bases between.

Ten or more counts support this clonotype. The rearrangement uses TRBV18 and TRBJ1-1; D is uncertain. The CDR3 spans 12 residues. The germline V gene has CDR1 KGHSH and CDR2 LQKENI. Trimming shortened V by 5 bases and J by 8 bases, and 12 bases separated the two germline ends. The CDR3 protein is CASSGSVEEAFF. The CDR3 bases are TGTGCCAGCTCAGGTTCAGTCGAAGAAGCTTTCTTT.

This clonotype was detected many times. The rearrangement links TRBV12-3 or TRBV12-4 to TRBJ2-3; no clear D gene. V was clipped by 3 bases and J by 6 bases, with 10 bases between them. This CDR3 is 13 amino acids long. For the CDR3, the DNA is TGTGCCAGCAGTTTCGGTGCCTGGGATACGCAGTATTTT. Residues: CASSFGAWDTQYF.